These T cell receptor beta chains were read from a single sample in a study of cytomegalovirus exposure and HLA in healthy donors. Produced via immunoSEQ multiplex PCR; TCRdb's table is partial and in-frame only. The data contain about 240,000 clones, around 80% of them singletons. What was sequenced was PBMCs. These receptors were obtained from a boy aged 5-17 years in good health and CMV-seronegative. The CDR3 runs from the conserved cysteine through the conserved F or W. A D gene is named only where the DNA matches it firmly. Clone size is not always given. Where it is, it says once, few, many or a class for expanded clones.

clone_size: few
d_call: TRBD2
j_call: TRBJ2-5
v_call: TRBV5-1
cdr3_aa: CASSAGTSGQETQYF
cdr3_nt: TGCGCCAGCAGCGCCGGGACTAGCGGCCAAGAGACCCAGTACTTC

clone_size: NA
d_call: TRBD1
j_call: TRBJ1-2
v_call: TRBV5-1
cdr3_aa: CASSFRQGARYGYTF
cdr3_nt: TGCGCCAGCAGCTTCAGGCAGGGGGCGCGCTATGGCTACACCTTC

clone_size: once
d_call: NA
j_call: TRBJ1-2
v_call: TRBV5-4
cdr3_aa: CASRLKGGGGYTF
cdr3_nt: TGTGCCAGCAGACTCAAAGGGGGAGGGGGCTACACCTTC

clone_size: NA
d_call: TRBD1
j_call: TRBJ1-2
v_call: TRBV5-1
cdr3_aa: CASSGEGGDYGYTF
cdr3_nt: TGCGCCAGCAGCGGAGAAGGGGGCGACTATGGCTACACCTTC

clone_size: once
d_call: NA
j_call: TRBJ2-6
v_call: TRBV5-7
cdr3_aa: CASSLGSAGECSGANVLTF
cdr3_nt: TGTGCCAGCAGCTTGGGTAGTGCAGGGGAGTGCTCTGGGGCCAACGTCCTGACTTTC

clone_size: NA
d_call: NA
j_call: TRBJ2-5
v_call: TRBV4-2
cdr3_aa: CASSQEAQQETQYF
cdr3_nt: TGTGCCAGCAGCCAAGAGGCACAGCAAGAGACCCAGTACTTC

clone_size: NA
d_call: TRBD2
j_call: TRBJ2-3
v_call: TRBV4-1
cdr3_aa: CASSLIAGSTDTQYF
cdr3_nt: TGCGCCAGCAGCTTAATAGCGGGGAGCACAGATACGCAGTATTTT

clone_size: NA
d_call: TRBD1
j_call: TRBJ1-5
v_call: TRBV5-5
cdr3_aa: CASRAGTAPQPQHF
cdr3_nt: TGTGCCAGCAGGGCCGGGACAGCTCCCCAGCCCCAGCATTTT

clone_size: NA
d_call: TRBD1
j_call: TRBJ2-5
v_call: TRBV2
cdr3_aa: CASSERQGAGETQYF
cdr3_nt: TGTGCCAGCAGTGAGCGACAGGGGGCAGGGGAGACCCAGTACTTC

clone_size: NA
d_call: TRBD1
j_call: TRBJ2-3
v_call: TRBV30
cdr3_aa: CASTGGGLDTQYF
cdr3_nt: TGTGCCTCGACAGGGGGAGGCTTAGATACGCAGTATTTT

clone_size: NA
d_call: TRBD1
j_call: TRBJ1-1
v_call: TRBV27
cdr3_aa: CATQQGVLNTEAFF
cdr3_nt: TGTGCCACCCAGCAGGGGGTACTGAACACTGAAGCTTTCTTT

clone_size: NA
d_call: NA
j_call: TRBJ2-7
v_call: TRBV7-2
cdr3_aa: CASSFESLSYEQYF
cdr3_nt: TGTGCCAGCAGCTTCGAGAGCCTCTCCTACGAGCAGTACTTC

clone_size: NA
d_call: NA
j_call: TRBJ2-2
v_call: TRBV29-1
cdr3_aa: CSVEVMAGLSGELFF
cdr3_nt: TGCAGCGTTGAGGTGATGGCAGGGCTCTCCGGGGAGCTGTTTTTT

clone_size: NA
d_call: NA
j_call: TRBJ1-1
v_call: TRBV5-1
cdr3_aa: CASSLMGGLNTEAFF
cdr3_nt: TGCGCCAGCAGCCTCATGGGCGGGTTGAACACTGAAGCTTTCTTT

clone_size: few
d_call: NA
j_call: TRBJ2-3
v_call: TRBV19
cdr3_aa: CASSPRTGLTDTQYF
cdr3_nt: TGTGCCAGTAGTCCGCGGACTGGGCTCACAGATACGCAGTATTTT

clone_size: once
d_call: TRBD2
j_call: TRBJ2-4
v_call: TRBV19
cdr3_aa: CASSRAGGPSAKNIQYF
cdr3_nt: TGTGCCAGTAGTAGAGCGGGGGGGCCGTCAGCCAAAAACATTCAGTACTTC

clone_size: NA
d_call: NA
j_call: TRBJ1-2
v_call: TRBV19
cdr3_aa: CASSINPHGHGGYTF
cdr3_nt: TGTGCCAGTAGTATAAATCCGCATGGACACGGTGGCTACACCTTC

clone_size: NA
d_call: TRBD1
j_call: TRBJ1-5
v_call: TRBV7-8
cdr3_aa: CASSLAGTGGLNQPQHF
cdr3_nt: TGTGCCAGCAGCTTAGCGGGGACAGGGGGGCTAAATCAGCCCCAGCATTTT